Included here is one T cell receptor (beta chain) sequence, with context. Its matching antigen is unknown. The table came from immunoSEQ multiplex PCR; TCRdb's copy has only in-frame clones and leaves some out. This sample yields roughly 4,600 clones, of which approximately 70% are seen a single time; roughly 6.3% belongs to the top ten. The entry originates in a study of coeliac disease. Study findings and constraints: Unbiased detection of gliadin-specific T cells was judged not feasible with this approach. Control samples showed higher TRB and TRG clonality than intraepithelial and lamina propria samples in active celiac disease. Most TRB amino acid sequences occurred in only one sample.

This CDR3 has 15 amino acids. V lost 0 bases and J 2 bases, leaving 8 bases between the germline ends. Germline V CDR1 and CDR2: LNHNV, YYDKDF (reference sequence). This TCR came from a man between 18 and 35 years old with celiac disease on a gluten-free diet. The V call is TRBV15, the J call TRBJ2-1; TRBD1 might be the D (6 bases). Sequencing used lymphocytes from the gut lamina propria. As DNA, the CDR3 is TGTGCCACCAGCAGAGACCAGGGGACCTACAATGAGCAGTTCTTC. Translation: CATSRDQGTYNEQFF. Full variable domain (rest looked up from reference TRBV15 and TRBJ2-1): DAMVIQNPRYQVTQFGKPVTLSCSQTLNHNVMYWYQQKSSQAPKLLFHYYDKDFNNEADTPDNFQSRRPNTSFCFLDIRSPGLGDTAMYLCATSRDQGTYNEQFFGPGTRLTVL.